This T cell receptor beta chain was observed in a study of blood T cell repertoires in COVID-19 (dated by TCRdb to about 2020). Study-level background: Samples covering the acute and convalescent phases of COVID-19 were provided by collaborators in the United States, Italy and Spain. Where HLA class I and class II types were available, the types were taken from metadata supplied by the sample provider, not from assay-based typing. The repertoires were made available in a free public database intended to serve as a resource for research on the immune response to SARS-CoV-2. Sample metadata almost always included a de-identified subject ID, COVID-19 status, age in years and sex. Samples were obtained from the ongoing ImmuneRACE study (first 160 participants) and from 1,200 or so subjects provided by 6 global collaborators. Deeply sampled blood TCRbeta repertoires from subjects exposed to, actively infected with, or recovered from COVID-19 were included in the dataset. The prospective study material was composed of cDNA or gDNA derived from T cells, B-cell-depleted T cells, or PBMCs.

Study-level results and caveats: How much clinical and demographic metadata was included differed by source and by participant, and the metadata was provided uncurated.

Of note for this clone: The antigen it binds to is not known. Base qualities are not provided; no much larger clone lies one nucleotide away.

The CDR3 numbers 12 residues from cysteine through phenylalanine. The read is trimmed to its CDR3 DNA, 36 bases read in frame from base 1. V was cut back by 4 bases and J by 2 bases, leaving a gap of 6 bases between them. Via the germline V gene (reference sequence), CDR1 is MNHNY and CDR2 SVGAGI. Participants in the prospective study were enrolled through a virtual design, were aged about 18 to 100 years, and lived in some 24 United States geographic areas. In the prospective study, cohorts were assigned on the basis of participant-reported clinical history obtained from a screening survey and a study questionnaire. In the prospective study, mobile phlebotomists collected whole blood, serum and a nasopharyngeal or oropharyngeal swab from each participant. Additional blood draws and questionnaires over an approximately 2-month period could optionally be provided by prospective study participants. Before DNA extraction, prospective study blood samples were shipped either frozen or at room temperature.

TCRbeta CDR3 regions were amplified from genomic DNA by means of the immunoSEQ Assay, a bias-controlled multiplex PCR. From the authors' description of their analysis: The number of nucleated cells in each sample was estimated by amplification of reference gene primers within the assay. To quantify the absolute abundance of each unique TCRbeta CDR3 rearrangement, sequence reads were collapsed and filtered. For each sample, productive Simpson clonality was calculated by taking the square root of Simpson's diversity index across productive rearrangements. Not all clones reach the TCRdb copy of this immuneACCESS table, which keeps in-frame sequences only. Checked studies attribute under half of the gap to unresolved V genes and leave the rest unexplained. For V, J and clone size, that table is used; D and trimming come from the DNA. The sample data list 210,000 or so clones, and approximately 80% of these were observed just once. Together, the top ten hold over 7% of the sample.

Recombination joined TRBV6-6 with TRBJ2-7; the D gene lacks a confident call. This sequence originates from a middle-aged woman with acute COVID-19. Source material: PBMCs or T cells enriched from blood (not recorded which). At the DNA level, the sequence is TGTGCCAGCAGTTCCACTACCTACGAGCAGTACTTC. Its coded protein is CASSSTTYEQYF.